A selection of T cell receptor beta chains follows, all from one sample in a study of blood T cell repertoires in COVID-19. The protocol was immunoSEQ multiplex PCR, while the TCRdb copy is restricted to in-frame clones and leaves out a portion. This table holds a few hundred thousand clones, about nine tenths found once. Sequencing used peripheral blood. These receptor sequences come from a man aged 45-65 years with acute or convalescent COVID-19. CDR3s include the opening cysteine and the closing phenylalanine or tryptophan. A D gene is named only where the DNA matches it firmly. Part of the rows lack a size; the others show once, few, many or a class for expanded clones.

abundance: .; v_gene: TRBV29-1; j_gene: TRBJ2-7; d_gene: .; CDR3nt: TGCAGCGTTGAAGAATACCGGGCCAGCGGTAGAATTGAGCAGTACTTC; CDR3aa: CSVEEYRASGRIEQYF
abundance: medium-sized; v_gene: TRBV9; j_gene: TRBJ1-2; d_gene: .; CDR3nt: TGTGCCAGCAGCGCCGAGGGCGGGAATGGCTACACCTTC; CDR3aa: CASSAEGGNGYTF
abundance: .; v_gene: TRBV18; j_gene: TRBJ2-3; d_gene: TRBD2; CDR3nt: TGTGCCAGCTCACCTGGGACTAGCGGGGGACGCACAGATACGCAGTATTTT; CDR3aa: CASSPGTSGGRTDTQYF
abundance: .; v_gene: TRBV2; j_gene: TRBJ1-6; d_gene: TRBD1; CDR3nt: TGTGCCAGCAGGGACCCGACAGGGCCTTCTAGGTCACCCCTCCACTTT; CDR3aa: CASRDPTGPSRSPLHF
abundance: .; v_gene: TRBV5-1; j_gene: TRBJ2-2; d_gene: TRBD2; CDR3nt: TGCGCCAGCAGCTTGGCCCTAACTAGCGGGGGTTCCGGGGAGCTGTTTTTT; CDR3aa: CASSLALTSGGSGELFF
abundance: .; v_gene: TRBV4-1; j_gene: TRBJ1-1; d_gene: .; CDR3nt: TGCGCCAGCAGCCAAAAATTTTTTGACGGGACACCCTCTGAAGCTTTCTTT; CDR3aa: CASSQKFFDGTPSEAFF
abundance: .; v_gene: TRBV29-1; j_gene: TRBJ1-2; d_gene: TRBD1; CDR3nt: TGCAGCGTTGAAGATAGAGGCGCAGGGGGCAACTATGGCTACACCTTC; CDR3aa: CSVEDRGAGGNYGYTF
abundance: many; v_gene: TRBV19; j_gene: TRBJ1-1; d_gene: .; CDR3nt: TGTGCCAGTAACTCCCCCGGGGGAAAGAACACTGAAGCTTTCTTT; CDR3aa: CASNSPGGKNTEAFF
abundance: .; v_gene: TRBV10-1; j_gene: TRBJ1-2; d_gene: TRBD1; CDR3nt: TGCGCCAGCAGTGACGGGACAGGGGGCATCTATGGCTACACCTTC; CDR3aa: CASSDGTGGIYGYTF
abundance: .; v_gene: TRBV4-1; j_gene: TRBJ2-5; d_gene: TRBD2; CDR3nt: TGCGCCAGCAGCCAAGAGCCATCTAGCGGGGGGGTAATGACCCAGTACTTC; CDR3aa: CASSQEPSSGGVMTQYF
abundance: .; v_gene: TRBV7-9; j_gene: TRBJ1-2; d_gene: .; CDR3nt: TGTGCCAGCAGCTCTTTAGCGGGCTACACCTTC; CDR3aa: CASSSLAGYTF
abundance: .; v_gene: TRBV2; j_gene: TRBJ1-5; d_gene: .; CDR3nt: TGTGCCAGCCAGGACAGCGATAGCAATCAGCCCCAGCATTTT; CDR3aa: CASQDSDSNQPQHF
abundance: .; v_gene: TRBV5-1; j_gene: TRBJ2-7; d_gene: TRBD1; CDR3nt: TGCGCCAGCAGCGCGGGGACAGGGGTTGGGACTCAGCAGCAGTACTTC; CDR3aa: CASSAGTGVGTQQQYF
abundance: .; v_gene: TRBV7-6; j_gene: TRBJ1-2; d_gene: .; CDR3nt: TGTGCCAGCAGCTCAGGATCTGGCTACACCTTC; CDR3aa: CASSSGSGYTF
abundance: .; v_gene: TRBV5-8; j_gene: TRBJ1-5; d_gene: .; CDR3nt: TGTGCCAGCACCGAAGACCCAGGGGTACAGCCCCAGCATTTT; CDR3aa: CASTEDPGVQPQHF